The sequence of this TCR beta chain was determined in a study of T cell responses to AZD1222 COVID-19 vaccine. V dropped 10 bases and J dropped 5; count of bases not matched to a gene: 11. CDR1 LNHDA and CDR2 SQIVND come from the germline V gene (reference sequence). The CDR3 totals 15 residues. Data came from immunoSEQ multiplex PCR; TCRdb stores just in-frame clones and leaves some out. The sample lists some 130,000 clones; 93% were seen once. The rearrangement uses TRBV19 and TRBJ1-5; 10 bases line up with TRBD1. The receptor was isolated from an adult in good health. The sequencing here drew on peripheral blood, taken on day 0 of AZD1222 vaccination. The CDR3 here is CATSRDRGEYQPQHF. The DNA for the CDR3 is TGTGCCACCTCCCGGGACAGGGGAGAATATCAGCCCCAGCATTTT.